A selection of T cell receptor beta chains follows, all from one sample in a study of read filtering for tumor transcriptome and immune sequencing. Each CDR3 protein is one row after TCRdb ran MiXCR on the reads. The sample has fewer than 35,000 distinct CDR3 sequences; 18% are singletons. The sequencing sample was made of a population of CD138-negative cells sorted from bone marrow. The receptors derive from a donor aged 40 or over with multiple myeloma. CDR3s include the opening cysteine and the closing phenylalanine or tryptophan. The order of the fields is V gene, J gene, clone size, D gene, CDR3 DNA, CDR3 protein. A D gene is named only where the DNA matches it firmly. For some rows the clone size is stated as once, few or many, or as a class when expanded; others skip it.

TRBV25-1	TRBJ2-3	many	-	TGTGCCAGCAGTGAGACAGATACGCAGTATTTT	CASSETDTQYF
TRBV12-5	TRBJ2-1	many	-	TGTGCTAGTGGCAGCTACAGGAATGAGCAGTTCTTC	CASGSYRNEQFF
TRBV3-1	TRBJ2-7	many	-	TGTGCCAGCAGTCAGGCGGGCGAAATGGGTCCGGAGTACTTC	CASSQAGEMGPEYF
TRBV6-1	TRBJ2-1	many	TRBD1	TGTGCCAGCAGAAGACAGGGCGATGAGCAGTTCTTC	CASRRQGDEQFF
TRBV7-2	TRBJ2-5	medium-sized	TRBD1	TGTGCCAGCAGCCATAGGGACAGGGAGACCCAGTACTTC	CASSHRDRETQYF
TRBV18	TRBJ2-7	many	TRBD1	TGTGCCAGCTCAGGACAGGGAGGCCGGAACTACGAGCAGTACTTC	CASSGQGGRNYEQYF
TRBV5-1	TRBJ1-1	many	TRBD1	TGCGCCAGCAGCTTGGATCTCACAGGGGGCCGCACTGAAGCTTTCTTT	CASSLDLTGGRTEAFF
TRBV29-1	TRBJ2-3	many	TRBD1	TGCAGCGTCGTACAGGGGGCAGATACGCAGTATTTT	CSVVQGADTQYF
TRBV5-4	TRBJ2-5	many	-	TGTGCCAGCAGCTTCGTTTTTGCGGGGGCAAAAGAGACCCAGTACTTC	CASSFVFAGAKETQYF
TRBV6-1	TRBJ2-3	-	-	TGTGCCAGCAGTGGCGGGTCCACAGATACGCAGTATTTT	CASSGGSTDTQYF
TRBV23-1	TRBJ1-2	many	-	TGCGCCAGCAGACCGGGGGGCCGCTATGGCTACACCTTC	CASRPGGRYGYTF
TRBV6-2/TRBV6-3	TRBJ2-3	-	-	TGTGCCAGCAGCCCCGAGGGCCGGAATAGGGATACGCAGTATTTT	CASSPEGRNRDTQYF
TRBV21-1	TRBJ2-1	few	-	TGTGCCAGCAGCAAAGTCGAGAGCTACAATGAGCAGTTCTTC	CASSKVESYNEQFF
TRBV30	TRBJ1-1	many	-	TGTGCCTGGAGTGTACGGACCTATAGGACTGAAGCTTTCTTT	CAWSVRTYRTEAFF
TRBV20-1	TRBJ2-5	many	-	TGCAGTGCTAGAGACAGGGTCGGGGAGACCCAGTACTTC	CSARDRVGETQYF
TRBV2	TRBJ2-5	many	-	TGTGCCACCAACAGAGCGGTCCAAGAGACCCAGTACTTC	CATNRAVQETQYF
TRBV4-1	TRBJ1-4	many	-	TGCGCCAGCAGCCAATCTGGGGCGGGGGAAAAACTGTTTTTT	CASSQSGAGEKLFF
TRBV20-1	TRBJ2-1	many	TRBD2	TGCAGTGCTCCCGGGACTAGCGGGGGGAGCTCCTACAATGAGCAGTTCTTC	CSAPGTSGGSSYNEQFF